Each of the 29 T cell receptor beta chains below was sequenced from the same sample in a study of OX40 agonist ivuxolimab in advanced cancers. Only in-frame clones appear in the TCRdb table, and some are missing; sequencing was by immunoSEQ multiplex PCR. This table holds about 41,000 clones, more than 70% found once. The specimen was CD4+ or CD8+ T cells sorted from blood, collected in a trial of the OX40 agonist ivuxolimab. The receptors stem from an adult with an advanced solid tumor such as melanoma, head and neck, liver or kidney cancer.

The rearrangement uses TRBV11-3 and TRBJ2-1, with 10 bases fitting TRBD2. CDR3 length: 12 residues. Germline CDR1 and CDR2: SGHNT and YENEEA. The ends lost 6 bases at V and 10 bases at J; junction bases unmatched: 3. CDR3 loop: CASRSLAGEQFF. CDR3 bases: TGTGCCAGCAGATCACTAGCGGGAGAGCAGTTCTTC.

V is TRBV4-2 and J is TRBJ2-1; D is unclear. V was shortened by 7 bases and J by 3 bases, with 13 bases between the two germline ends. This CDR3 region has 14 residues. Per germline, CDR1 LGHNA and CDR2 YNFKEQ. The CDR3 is CASNSATSYNEQFF. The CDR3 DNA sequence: TGTGCCAGCAACTCGGCCACCAGCTACAATGAGCAGTTCTTC.

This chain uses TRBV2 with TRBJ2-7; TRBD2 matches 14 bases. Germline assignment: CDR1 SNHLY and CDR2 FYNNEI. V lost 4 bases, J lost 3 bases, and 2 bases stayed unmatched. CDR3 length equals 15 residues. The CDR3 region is CASSVGTSGSYEQYF. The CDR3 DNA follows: TGTGCCAGCAGTGTAGGGACTAGCGGGAGCTACGAGCAGTACTTC.

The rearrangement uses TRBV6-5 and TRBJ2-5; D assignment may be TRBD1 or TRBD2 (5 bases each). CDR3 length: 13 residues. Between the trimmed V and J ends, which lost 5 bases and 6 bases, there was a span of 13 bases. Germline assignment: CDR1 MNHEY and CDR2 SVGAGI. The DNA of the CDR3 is TGTGCCAGCAGTGATAGTGAGGGACAGACCCAGTACTTC. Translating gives CASSDSEGQTQYF.

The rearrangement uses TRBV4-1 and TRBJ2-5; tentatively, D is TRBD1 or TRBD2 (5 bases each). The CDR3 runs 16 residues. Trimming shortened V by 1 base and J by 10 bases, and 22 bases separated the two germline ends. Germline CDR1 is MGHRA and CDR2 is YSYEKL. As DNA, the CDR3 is TGCGCCAGCAGCCAAGTAATCAGGGCCTCGGGATTTGGCCAGTACTTC. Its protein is CASSQVIRASGFGQYF.

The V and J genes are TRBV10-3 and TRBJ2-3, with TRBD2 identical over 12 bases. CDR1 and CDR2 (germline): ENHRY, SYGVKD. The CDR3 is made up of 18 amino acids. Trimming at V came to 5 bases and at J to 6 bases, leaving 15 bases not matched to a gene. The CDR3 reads CAISLLAGGQGAADTQYF. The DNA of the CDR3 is TGTGCCATCAGTCTTCTAGCGGGAGGGCAAGGGGCGGCGGATACGCAGTATTTT.

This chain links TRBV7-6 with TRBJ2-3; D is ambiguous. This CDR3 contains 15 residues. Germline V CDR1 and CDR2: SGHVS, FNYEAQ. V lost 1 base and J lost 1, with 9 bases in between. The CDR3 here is CASSLGRGRTDTQYF. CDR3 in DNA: TGTGCCAGCAGCTTAGGCAGAGGACGCACAGATACGCAGTATTTT. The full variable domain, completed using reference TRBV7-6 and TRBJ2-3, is GAGVSQSPRYKVTKRGQDVALRCDPISGHVSLYWYRQALGQGPEFLTYFNYEAQQDKSGLPNDRFSAERPEGSISTLTIQRTEQRDSAMYRCASSLGRGRTDTQYFGPGTRLTVL.

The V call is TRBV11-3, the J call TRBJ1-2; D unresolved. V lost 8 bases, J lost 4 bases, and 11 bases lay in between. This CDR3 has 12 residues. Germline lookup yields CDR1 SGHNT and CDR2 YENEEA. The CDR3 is CASGRARYGYTF. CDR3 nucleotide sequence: TGTGCCAGCGGCCGGGCCCGCTATGGCTACACCTTC.

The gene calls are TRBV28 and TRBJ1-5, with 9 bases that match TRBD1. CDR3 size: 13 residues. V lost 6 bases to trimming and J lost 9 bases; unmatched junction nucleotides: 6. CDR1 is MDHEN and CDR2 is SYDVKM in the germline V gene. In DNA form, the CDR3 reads TGTGCCAGCAGCGGACAGGGGAAGAGGCCCCAGCATTTT. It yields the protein CASSGQGKRPQHF.

The CDR3 protein is CATSREGVGGNTIYF. Written as DNA, the CDR3 is TGTGCCACCAGCAGAGAAGGGGTAGGCGGTAACACCATATATTTT. The V and J genes are TRBV15 and TRBJ1-3; a weak D match, TRBD1 (5 bases). The V gene lost 0 bases and the J gene lost 7 bases, with 13 bases spanning the gap. The CDR3 is made up of 15 amino acids. Germline V gives CDR1 LNHNV, CDR2 YYDKDF (reference sequence).

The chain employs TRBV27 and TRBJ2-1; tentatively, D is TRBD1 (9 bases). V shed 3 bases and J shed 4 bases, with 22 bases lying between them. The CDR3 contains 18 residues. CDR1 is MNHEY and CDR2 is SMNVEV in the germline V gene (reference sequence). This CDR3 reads CASSFYRGPSGPYNEQFF. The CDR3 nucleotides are TGTGCCAGCAGTTTCTACAGGGGGCCTAGCGGGCCTTACAATGAGCAGTTCTTC.

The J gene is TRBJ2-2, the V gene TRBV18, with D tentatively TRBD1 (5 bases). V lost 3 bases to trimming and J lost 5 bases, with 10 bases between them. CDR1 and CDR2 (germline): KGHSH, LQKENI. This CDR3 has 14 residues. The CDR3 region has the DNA TGTGCCAGCTCACCGGGGCCTCGGACCGGGGAGCTGTTTTTT. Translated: CASSPGPRTGELFF.

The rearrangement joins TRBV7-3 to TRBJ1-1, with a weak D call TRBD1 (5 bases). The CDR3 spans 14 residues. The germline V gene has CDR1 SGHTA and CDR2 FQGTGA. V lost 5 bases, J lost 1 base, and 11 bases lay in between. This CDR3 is CASSPNGGNTEAFF. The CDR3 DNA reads TGTGCCAGCAGCCCCAACGGGGGGAACACTGAAGCTTTCTTT.

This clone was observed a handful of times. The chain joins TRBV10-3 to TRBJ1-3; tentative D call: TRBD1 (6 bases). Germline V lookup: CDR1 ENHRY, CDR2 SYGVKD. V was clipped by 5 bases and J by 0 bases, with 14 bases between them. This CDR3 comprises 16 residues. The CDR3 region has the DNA TGTGCCATCAGTCCGACAGGCGCCCTCTCTGGAAACACCATATATTTT. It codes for CAISPTGALSGNTIYF.

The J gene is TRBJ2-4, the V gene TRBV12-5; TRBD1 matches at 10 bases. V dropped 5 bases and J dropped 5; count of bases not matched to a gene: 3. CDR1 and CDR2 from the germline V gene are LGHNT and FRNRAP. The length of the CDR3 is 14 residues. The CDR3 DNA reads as TGTGCTAGTGGTCGGACAGGGGGGCAAAACATTCAGTACTTC. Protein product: CASGRTGGQNIQYF.

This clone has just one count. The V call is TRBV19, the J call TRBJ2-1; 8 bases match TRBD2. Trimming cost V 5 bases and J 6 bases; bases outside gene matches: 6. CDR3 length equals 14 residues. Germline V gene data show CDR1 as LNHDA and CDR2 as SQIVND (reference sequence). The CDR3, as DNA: TGTGCCAGTAGTCTCGGACTAGCCAGCAATGAGCAGTTCTTC. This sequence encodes CASSLGLASNEQFF.

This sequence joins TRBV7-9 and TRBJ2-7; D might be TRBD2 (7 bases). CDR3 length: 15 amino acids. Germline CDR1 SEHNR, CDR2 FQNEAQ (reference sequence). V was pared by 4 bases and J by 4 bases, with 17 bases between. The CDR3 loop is CASSSRGGRSYEQYF. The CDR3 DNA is TGTGCCAGCAGCTCCAGGGGCGGGAGAAGTTACGAGCAGTACTTC.

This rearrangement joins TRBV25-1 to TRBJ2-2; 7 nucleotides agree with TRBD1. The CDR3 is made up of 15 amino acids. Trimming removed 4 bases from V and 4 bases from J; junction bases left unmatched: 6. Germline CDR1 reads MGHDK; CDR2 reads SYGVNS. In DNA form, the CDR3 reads TGTGCCAGCAGTGTAATAGGGGGCGGCACCGGGGAGCTGTTTTTT. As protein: CASSVIGGGTGELFF.

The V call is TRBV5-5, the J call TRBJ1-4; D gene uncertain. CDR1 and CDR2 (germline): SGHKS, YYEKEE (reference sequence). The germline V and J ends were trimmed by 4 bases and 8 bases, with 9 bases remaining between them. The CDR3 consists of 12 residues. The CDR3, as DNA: TGTGCCAGCAGCAGAATGGGGGAAAAACTGTTTTTT. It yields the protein CASSRMGEKLFF.

The DNA of the CDR3 is TGTGCCATCAGTGAGCGGTCCTCCACAGATACGCAGTATTTT. It translates to CAISERSSTDTQYF. The genes are TRBV10-3 and TRBJ2-3; D is unresolved. Germline-derived CDR1 and CDR2 are ENHRY and SYGVKD. The V and J ends lost 2 bases and 2 bases respectively, with 8 bases between them. The length of the CDR3 is 14 residues.

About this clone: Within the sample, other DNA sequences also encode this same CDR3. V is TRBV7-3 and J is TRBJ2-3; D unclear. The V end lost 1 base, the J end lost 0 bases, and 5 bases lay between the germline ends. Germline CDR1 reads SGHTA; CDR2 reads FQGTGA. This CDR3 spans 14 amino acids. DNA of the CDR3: TGTGCCAGCAGCTTAATGGGAAGCACAGATACGCAGTATTTT. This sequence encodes CASSLMGSTDTQYF.

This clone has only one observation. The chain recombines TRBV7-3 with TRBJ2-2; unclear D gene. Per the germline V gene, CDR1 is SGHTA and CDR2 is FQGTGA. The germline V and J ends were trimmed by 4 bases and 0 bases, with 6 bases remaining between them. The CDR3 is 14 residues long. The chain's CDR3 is CASSSTANTGELFF. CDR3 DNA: TGTGCCAGCAGCTCGACGGCGAACACCGGGGAGCTGTTTTTT.

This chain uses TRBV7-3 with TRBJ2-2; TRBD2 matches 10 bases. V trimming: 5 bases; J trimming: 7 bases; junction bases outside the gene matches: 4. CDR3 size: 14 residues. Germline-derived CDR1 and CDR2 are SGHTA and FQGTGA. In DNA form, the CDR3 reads TGTGCCAGCAGCCATACTAGCGGGGTCGGGGAGCTGTTTTTT. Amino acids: CASSHTSGVGELFF.

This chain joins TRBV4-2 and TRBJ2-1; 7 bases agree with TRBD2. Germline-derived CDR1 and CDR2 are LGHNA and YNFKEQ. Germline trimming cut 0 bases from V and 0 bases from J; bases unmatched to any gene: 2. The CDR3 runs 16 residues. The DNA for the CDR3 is TGTGCCAGCAGCCAAGACGGGGGGAGCTCCTACAATGAGCAGTTCTTC. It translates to CASSQDGGSSYNEQFF.

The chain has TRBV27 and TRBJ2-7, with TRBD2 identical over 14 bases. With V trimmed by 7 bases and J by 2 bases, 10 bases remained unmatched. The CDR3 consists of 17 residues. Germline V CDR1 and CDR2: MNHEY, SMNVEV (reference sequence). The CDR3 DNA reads TGTGCCAGCAAAATAGGGACTAGCGGGAGTAGGGCCTACGAGCAGTACTTC. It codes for CASKIGTSGSRAYEQYF.

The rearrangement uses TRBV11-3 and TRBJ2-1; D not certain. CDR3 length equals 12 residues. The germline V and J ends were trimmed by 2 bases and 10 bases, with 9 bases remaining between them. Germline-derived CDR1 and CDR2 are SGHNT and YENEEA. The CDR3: CASSLLVREQFF. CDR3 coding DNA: TGTGCCAGCAGCTTATTGGTTAGGGAGCAGTTCTTC.

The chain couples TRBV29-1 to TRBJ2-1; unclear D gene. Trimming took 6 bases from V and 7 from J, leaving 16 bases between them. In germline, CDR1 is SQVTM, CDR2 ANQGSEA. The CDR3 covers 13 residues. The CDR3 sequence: CSVRHSLGNEQFF. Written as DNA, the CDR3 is TGCAGCGTGAGACACTCTCTAGGGAATGAGCAGTTCTTC.

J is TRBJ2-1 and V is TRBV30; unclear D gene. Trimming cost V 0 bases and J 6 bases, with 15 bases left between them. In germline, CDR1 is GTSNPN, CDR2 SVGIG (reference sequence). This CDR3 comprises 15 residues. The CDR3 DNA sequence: TGTGCCTGGAGTGTACTATTTGTCCCAGGCAATGAGCAGTTCTTC. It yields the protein CAWSVLFVPGNEQFF.

CDR3 protein: CASSHSRGGYGYTF. As DNA, the CDR3 is TGTGCCAGCAGTCATTCAAGGGGGGGGTACGGCTACACCTTC. The chain uses TRBV27 and TRBJ1-2, with TRBD1 as a possible D gene (6 bases). Germline V gene lookup returns CDR1 MNHEY and CDR2 SMNVEV (reference sequence). The CDR3 contains 14 residues. V lost 5 bases to trimming and J lost 8 bases, with 18 bases between them.